This T cell receptor (beta chain) appears in the sequencing data of a study of T cells after yellow fever vaccination. General study results and limits: Primary-vaccination clones mostly resurfaced post-booster (96% CD4, around 88% CD8). CD4 and CD8 compartments shared a small share of clonotypes.

They built TCR cDNA with 5'RACE template switching, a step that put in a universal primer site and UMIs. TCRdb re-called the 5' RACE reads through MiXCR, storing one row per CDR3 protein. The sample contains hundreds of thousands of distinct CDR3 sequences, roughly 9.4% of which appear only once. Note on this clonotype: The antigen is not known.

Sequences were derived from PBMCs, sampled on the day of the first yellow fever vaccination. The TCR sequence derives from a man aged 18 to 35 who received the YFV17D yellow fever vaccine.

CDR3 DNA: TGTGCCAGCAGTATGGGGGTCGAAAAACTGTTTTTT. This translates into CASSMGVEKLFF. V gene TRBV12-3 or TRBV12-4 combines with J gene TRBJ1-4; tentative D call: TRBD1 (5 bases). With 5 bases removed from V and 8 bases from J, the gap between germline ends came to 9 bases. The CDR3 runs 12 residues.